This TCR beta chain was obtained from a study (dated by TCRdb to between 2014 and 2017). Broadly, across the study: The study set out to test whether tumor-infiltrating Tregs in breast cancer get recruited from blood Tregs or are instead converted in situ from other CD4+ T cell subsets.

Full-length TCR variable regions were amplified by 5' RACE PCR with constant-region reverse primers, followed by semi-nested PCR with Nested Universal Primer A. Using the ReliaPrep RNA Cell Miniprep System, total RNA was extracted, and the SMARTer RACE 5'/3' Kit was then used to reverse transcribe the RNA into 5'RACE-ready cDNA. Full-length TCR alpha and beta libraries were barcoded with multiplex adaptors and sequenced on an Illumina MiSeq. The authors processed their data as follows. For each of nine subset-tissue groups, sequencing data from the five patients were pooled, and the groups were then compared using unsupervised clustering of TCR gene usage. Repertoire similarity was calculated with the Morisita-Horn index, weighting shared sequences by their contribution to each repertoire. In TCRdb, the public reads were trimmed at Q25 with fastp and aligned with MiXCR, with productive beta chains retained. Each entry is one CDR3 protein sequence, shown with its most common DNA and genes. The V and J calls reflect TCRdb's pipeline rather than the authors' work. Across this sample there are tens of thousands of distinct CDR3 sequences, with about 24% seen only once. In total, the top ten clones hold 2.5% to 4% of the sample.

To purify naive CD4+ T cells, the Miltenyi Naive CD4+ T Cell Isolation kit was used, and CD25 microbeads served to deplete Tregs. Tregs, naive and memory CD4+ T cells from tumor, blood and ipsilateral draining lymph nodes of about five breast cancer patients underwent full-length TCR alpha and beta sequencing. Tumor tissue and lymph nodes from ipsilateral axillary dissection were perfused with PBS, minced and digested with collagenase I and hyaluronidase. A purity exceeding 90% was confirmed by FACS for the sorted cell populations. The paper's findings and limits, for the study overall: Rather than covering whole repertoires, validation in the larger cohort was restricted to a single TCR beta V-J rearrangement. In terms of TCR gene usage, tumor memory CD4+ T cells clustered together with blood and lymph node memory CD4+ cells, as well as with lymph node naive CD4+ cells. Tumor-infiltrating Treg TCR alpha and beta sequences overlapped most with tumor naive CD4+ T cells, then with blood naive CD4+ T cells.

This clonotype was seen a handful of times. Its antigen is unknown. Base-call qualities are not available, and no considerably larger clone is one nucleotide away. This TCR was sampled from a female donor with breast cancer. Sequences were obtained from tumor-infiltrating naive CD4+ T cells sorted from the breast tumor. The cell subset or site label, as the study defines it: naive CD4+ T cells, CD4+CD45RA+CD25-.

The CDR3 reads as follows: CSARGGRYEQYF. DNA sequence: TGCAGTGCACGTGGGGGACGCTACGAGCAGTACTTC. The receptor chain draws on TRBV20-1 and TRBJ2-7; the D gene cannot be resolved beyond TRBD1 or TRBD2, each matching 5 bases. Spanning cysteine to phenylalanine, the CDR3 consists of 12 amino acids. CDR3 DNA is the only sequence kept; it has 36 bases, read in frame from the first base. CDR1 and CDR2, looked up from the germline V gene (reference sequence), are DFQATT and SNEGSKA. V gives up 6 bases and J gives up 3 bases, and the segment between their germline ends measures 12 bases.